The 25 T cell receptor beta chains below were found in one sample sequenced in a study of blood T cell repertoires in COVID-19. TCRdb's copy holds only in-frame clones and misses some; the assay was immunoSEQ multiplex PCR. The data show 100,000 to 150,000 clones, with around 80% seen just once and 2% to 3% held by the top ten. The specimen was PBMCs or T cells enriched from blood (not recorded which). These receptors all come from a middle-aged man with acute COVID-19.

The chain couples TRBV20-1 to TRBJ1-2; perhaps TRBD1 as D (6 bases). V lost 5 bases and J 3 bases, leaving 7 bases between the germline ends. Germline V gives CDR1 DFQATT, CDR2 SNEGSKA (reference sequence). This CDR3 contains 11 residues. The CDR3 DNA is TGCAGTGCTCCAGGGGACTATGGCTACACCTTC. This translates into CSAPGDYGYTF.

The chain carries TRBV15 and TRBJ1-4, with D perhaps matching TRBD1 (5 bases). Germline CDR1 reads LNHNV; CDR2 reads YYDKDF (reference sequence). CDR3 length: 16 residues. V lost 2 bases, J lost 5 bases, and 15 bases lay in between. CDR3: CATSRNRGTANEKLFF. CDR3 bases: TGTGCCACCAGCAGAAATCGCGGGACGGCAAATGAAAAACTGTTTTTT.

The chain couples TRBV21-1 to TRBJ2-2; TRBD2 reflects the table's D call only, with no check against the DNA. TRBV21-1 has pseudogene status. The CDR3 extends over 11 amino acids. The CDR3 is CASTGAGELFF. For the CDR3, the DNA is TGTGCCAGCACCGGGGCCGGGGAGCTGTTTTTT.

In DNA, the CDR3 is TGTGCCAGTAGAGACTTGGACAGTTACAATTCACCCCTCCACTTT. Encoded protein: CASRDLDSYNSPLHF. The genes are TRBV19 and TRBJ1-6, with D tentatively TRBD1 (6 bases). Germline assignment: CDR1 LNHDA and CDR2 SQIVND (reference sequence). The CDR3 is made up of 15 amino acids. Trimming took off 6 bases at V and 7 bases at J, with 16 bases between the two ends.

This chain joins TRBV5-1 and TRBJ2-7; 8 bases are shared with TRBD2. The CDR3 covers 14 residues. Unmatched junction bases numbered 6, after V lost 0 bases and J lost 7 bases. Germline loops: CDR1 SGHRS, CDR2 YFSETQ. The CDR3 DNA sequence: TGCGCCAGCAGCTTGGACGGGAGGGCCAGTGAGCAGTACTTC. Translation gives CASSLDGRASEQYF. Filled out from reference TRBV5-1 and TRBJ2-7, the complete variable domain reads KAGVTQTPRYLIKTRGQQVTLSCSPISGHRSVSWYQQTPGQGLQFLFEYFSETQRNKGNFPGRFSGRQFSNSRSEMNVSTLELGDSALYLCASSLDGRASEQYFGPGTRLTVT.

The CDR3 DNA is TGTGCCAGCTCACCCCCTAGCGGGGAGGCCGTCAATGAGCAGTTCTTC. This translates into CASSPPSGEAVNEQFF. The chain is built from TRBV18 and TRBJ2-1; 9 nucleotides match TRBD2. CDR3 length: 16 residues. Germline CDR1 reads KGHSH; CDR2 reads LQKENI. V gave up 3 bases and J gave up 6 bases; unmatched junction bases: 9.

Worth noting for this clone: At the DNA level, this CDR3 is encoded by other sequences in the same sample as well. The V call is TRBV6-5, the J call TRBJ1-1, with TRBD1 matching 9 bases. The length of the CDR3 is 13 residues. Germline loops: CDR1 MNHEY, CDR2 SVGAGI. Germline trimming cut 6 bases from V and 3 bases from J; bases unmatched to any gene: 2. CDR3 sequence: CASRRQGDTEAFF. As DNA, the CDR3 is TGTGCCAGCAGGAGACAGGGGGACACTGAAGCTTTCTTT.

The chain joins TRBV2 to TRBJ1-2; D may be TRBD1 (6 bases). This CDR3 has 14 amino acids. The germline CDR1 and CDR2 sequences are SNHLY and FYNNEI. Deletions cut 7 bases from V and 8 bases from J, with 20 bases between. CDR3 region: CASILDRMVGGYTF. CDR3 DNA sequence: TGTGCCAGCATTCTAGACAGGATGGTAGGAGGCTACACCTTC.

The chain joins TRBV19 to TRBJ1-4; 9 bases map to TRBD1. The CDR3 runs 16 residues. Per the germline V gene, CDR1 is LNHDA and CDR2 is SQIVND (reference sequence). V lost 2 bases, J lost 7 bases, and 8 bases stayed unmatched. CDR3 sequence reads: CASSIIFGTGFEKLFF. In DNA form, the CDR3 reads TGTGCCAGTAGTATAATATTTGGGACAGGGTTTGAAAAACTGTTTTTT.

The chain recombines TRBV14 with TRBJ2-7, with TRBD2 matching 8 bases. CDR3 length: 15 amino acids. Germline CDR1 SGHDN, CDR2 FVKESK. The V and J ends lost 0 bases and 2 bases, in that order; junction bases with no gene match: 3. The CDR3 DNA is TGTGCCAGCAGCCAAGATGCAGCGGGAGCCTACGAGCAGTACTTC. This gives the protein CASSQDAAGAYEQYF.

This rearrangement joins TRBV30 to TRBJ1-1; D is unresolved. V was cut by 5 bases and J by 2 bases, with 15 bases left in between. Germline values: CDR1 GTSNPN, CDR2 SVGIG (reference sequence). The CDR3 totals 14 residues. This CDR3 is CAWGPNGVNTEAFF. The CDR3 nucleotides are TGTGCCTGGGGCCCCAACGGGGTCAACACTGAAGCTTTCTTT.

The CDR3 region has the DNA TGTGCCAGTAGTATGGCAGGGTCAACTAATGAAAAACTGTTTTTT. It translates to CASSMAGSTNEKLFF. The V and J genes are TRBV19 and TRBJ1-4, with D perhaps matching TRBD1 (5 bases). V shed 3 bases and J shed 0 bases, with 8 bases lying between them. CDR1 LNHDA and CDR2 SQIVND come from the germline V gene (reference sequence). The length of the CDR3 is 15 residues.

The rearrangement links TRBV27 to TRBJ2-7; no reliable D call. CDR3 length equals 12 residues. Germline V gene lookup returns CDR1 MNHEY and CDR2 SMNVEV (reference sequence). Between the trimmed V and J ends, which lost 4 bases and 1 base, there was a span of 5 bases. The DNA for the CDR3 is TGTGCCAGCAGTTCCGGGTCCTACGAGCAGTACTTC. This encodes CASSSGSYEQYF.

The chain links TRBV6-2 or TRBV6-3 to TRBJ2-5; D perhaps matches TRBD2 (5 bases). The CDR3 length is 13 residues. Trimming pared 2 bases from V and 7 bases from J, leaving 11 bases between. The V gene's germline CDR1 is MNHEY and CDR2 SVGEGT. This CDR3 reads CASSYGQRGTQYF. The CDR3 DNA reads as TGTGCCAGCAGTTACGGCCAACGGGGGACCCAGTACTTC.

This chain uses TRBV5-1 with TRBJ1-6; 7 bases align to TRBD1. Germline assignment: CDR1 SGHRS and CDR2 YFSETQ. V lost 1 base and J lost 8; bases outside the gene matches: 3. CDR3 length: 14 amino acids. Here the CDR3 DNA reads TGCGCCAGCAGCTTGTGGGACAGAGATTCACCCCTCCACTTT. The encoded protein is CASSLWDRDSPLHF.

The chain combines TRBV13 with TRBJ2-3, with 8 bases identical to TRBD2. With 2 bases clipped from V and 2 bases from J, the junction kept 3 bases outside the gene matches. The CDR3 is 15 amino acids. CDR1 is PRHDT and CDR2 is FYEKMQ in the germline V gene (reference sequence). The CDR3 spells CASSLTSGDTDTQYF. The CDR3 region has the DNA TGTGCCAGCAGCTTAACTAGCGGAGACACAGATACGCAGTATTTT.

J is TRBJ2-3 and V is TRBV29-1; TRBD2 aligns across 9 bases. Losses at the gene ends were 1 base for V and 1 base for J; bases not matched to a gene: 3. The CDR3 runs to 15 residues. Germline V gene lookup returns CDR1 SQVTM and CDR2 ANQGSEA. The CDR3 DNA sequence: TGCAGCGTTGAAGGAGTAGCGGGAGGCACAGATACGCAGTATTTT. Residues: CSVEGVAGGTDTQYF.

This chain joins TRBV7-2 and TRBJ1-2, with 9 bases aligning to TRBD1. Germline-derived CDR1 and CDR2 are SGHTA and FQGNSA. The junction had 8 bases not matched to a gene; V was cut back by 5 bases and J by 4 bases. The CDR3 is 15 residues long. The CDR3 reads CASSPPGQGIYGYTF. CDR3 coding DNA: TGTGCCAGCAGCCCGCCGGGACAGGGTATCTATGGCTACACCTTC.

This chain joins TRBV6-5 and TRBJ1-5, with 7 bases that match TRBD1. The germline V gene has CDR1 MNHEY and CDR2 SVGAGI. V trimming: 3 bases; J trimming: 7 bases; junction bases outside the gene matches: 9. The CDR3 contains 15 residues. The CDR3 DNA is TGTGCCAGCAGTTATAATCCGGGGGACAGACAGCCCCAGCATTTT. Its translation: CASSYNPGDRQPQHF.

Only one count was recorded for this clone. This chain joins TRBV5-8 and TRBJ2-2, with 7 bases fitting TRBD1. From germline, CDR1 is SGHTS and CDR2 YDEGEE. V lost 0 bases, J lost 5 bases, and 10 bases stayed unmatched. The CDR3 is 17 amino acids. The CDR3 reads CASSLAWTGLGTGELFF. CDR3 DNA: TGTGCCAGCAGCTTGGCCTGGACAGGTCTTGGAACCGGGGAGCTGTTTTTT.

This rearrangement joins TRBV5-1 to TRBJ2-1, with 13 nucleotides matching TRBD2. The V and J ends lost 1 base and 4 bases, in that order; junction bases with no gene match: 11. CDR1 is SGHRS and CDR2 is YFSETQ in the germline V gene. This CDR3 is 19 amino acids long. CDR3 in amino acids: CASSLPGTSGIGGYNEQFF. CDR3 in DNA: TGCGCCAGCAGCTTGCCCGGGACTAGCGGGATCGGGGGGTACAATGAGCAGTTCTTC.

The V call is TRBV5-1, the J call TRBJ2-3; maybe TRBD2 (5 bases). V gave up 0 bases and J gave up 6 bases, with 14 bases separating them. The CDR3 contains 15 residues. CDR1 and CDR2 (germline): SGHRS, YFSETQ. The CDR3 bases are TGCGCCAGCAGCTTGGCGGACTTCTCCCGGGATACGCAGTATTTT. The encoded protein is CASSLADFSRDTQYF. The variable domain in full, completed from reference TRBV5-1 and TRBJ2-3, reads KAGVTQTPRYLIKTRGQQVTLSCSPISGHRSVSWYQQTPGQGLQFLFEYFSETQRNKGNFPGRFSGRQFSNSRSEMNVSTLELGDSALYLCASSLADFSRDTQYFGPGTRLTVL.

The gene calls are TRBV2 and TRBJ2-3, with TRBD2 identical over 7 bases. V was pared by 3 bases and J by 4 bases, with 7 bases of the junction left unmatched. Germline lookup yields CDR1 SNHLY and CDR2 FYNNEI. The CDR3 runs 15 residues. This CDR3 is CASSERREMADTQYF. In DNA form, the CDR3 reads TGTGCCAGCAGTGAGCGGCGGGAGATGGCAGATACGCAGTATTTT.

The V gene is TRBV18, the J gene TRBJ2-3; no definite D call. Germline CDR1 and CDR2: KGHSH and LQKENI. V lost 2 bases and J 1 base, leaving 4 bases between the germline ends. This CDR3 spans 13 amino acids. CDR3 nucleotides: TGTGCCAGCTCACCAACAGGCACAGATACGCAGTATTTT. This sequence encodes CASSPTGTDTQYF. Full variable domain (rest looked up from reference TRBV18 and TRBJ2-3): NAGVMQNPRHLVRRRGQEARLRCSPMKGHSHVYWYRQLPEEGLKFMVYLQKENIIDESGMPKERFSAEFPKEGPSILRIQQVVRGDSAAYFCASSPTGTDTQYFGPGTRLTVL.

This sequence joins TRBV29-1 and TRBJ2-3, with TRBD1 as a possible D gene (6 bases). Germline lookup yields CDR1 SQVTM and CDR2 ANQGSEA. This CDR3 region has 16 residues. The V gene lost 3 bases and the J gene lost 5 bases, with 21 bases spanning the gap. As DNA, the CDR3 is TGCAGCGTTGACCCGCAGGGACAAGGGTTCGGAGATACGCAGTATTTT. Amino acid sequence: CSVDPQGQGFGDTQYF.